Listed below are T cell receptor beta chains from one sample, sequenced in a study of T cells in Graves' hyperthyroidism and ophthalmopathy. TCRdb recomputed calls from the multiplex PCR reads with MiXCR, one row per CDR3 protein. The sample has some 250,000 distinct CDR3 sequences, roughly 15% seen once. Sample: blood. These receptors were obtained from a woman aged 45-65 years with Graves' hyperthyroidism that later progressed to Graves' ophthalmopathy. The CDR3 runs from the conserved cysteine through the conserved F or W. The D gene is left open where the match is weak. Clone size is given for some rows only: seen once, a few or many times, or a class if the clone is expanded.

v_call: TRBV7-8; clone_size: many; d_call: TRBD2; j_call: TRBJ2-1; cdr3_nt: TGTGCCAGCAGCTTAAGGGTCAGAAGCGGGAGCTCCTACAATGAGCAGTTCTTC; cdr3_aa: CASSLRVRSGSSYNEQFF
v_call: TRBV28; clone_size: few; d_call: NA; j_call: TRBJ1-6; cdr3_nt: TGTGCCAGCAATAAGCCCGGGGGGGGCGCAGATTCACCCCTCCACTTT; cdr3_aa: CASNKPGGGADSPLHF
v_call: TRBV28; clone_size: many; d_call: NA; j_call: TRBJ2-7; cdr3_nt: TGTGCCAGCAGAGGTGCCGGGACGGCTGACTACGAGCAGTACTTC; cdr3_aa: CASRGAGTADYEQYF
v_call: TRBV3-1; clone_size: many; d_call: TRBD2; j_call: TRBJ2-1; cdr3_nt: TGTGCCAGCAGCCTCGGACCAAGCGGGGGCCTCTACAATGAGCAGTTCTTC; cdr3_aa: CASSLGPSGGLYNEQFF
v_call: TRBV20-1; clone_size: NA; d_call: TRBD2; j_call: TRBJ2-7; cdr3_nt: TGCAGTGCTCCCCGTTTACCTAGCGGGAGAGGCGAGCAGTACTTC; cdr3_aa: CSAPRLPSGRGEQYF
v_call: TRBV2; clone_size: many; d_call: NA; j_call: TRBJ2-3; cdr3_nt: TGTGCCAGCAGTCCGACATTGCCCACAGATACGCAGTATTTT; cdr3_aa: CASSPTLPTDTQYF
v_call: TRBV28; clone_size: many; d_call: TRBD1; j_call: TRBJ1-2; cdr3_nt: TGTGCCACCACGACAGGGGGGCCCTATAACTATGGCTACACCTTC; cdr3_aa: CATTTGGPYNYGYTF
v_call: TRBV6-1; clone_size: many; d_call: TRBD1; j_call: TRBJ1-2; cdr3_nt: TGTGCCAGCAGTTACCTTACCGGGACAGGGGGCGACTATGGCTACACCTTC; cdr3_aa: CASSYLTGTGGDYGYTF
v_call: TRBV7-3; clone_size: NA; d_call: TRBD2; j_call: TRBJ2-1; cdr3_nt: TGTGCCAGCAGCTTAGAGCGGGGGAGCTCCTACAATGAGCAGTTCTTC; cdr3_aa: CASSLERGSSYNEQFF
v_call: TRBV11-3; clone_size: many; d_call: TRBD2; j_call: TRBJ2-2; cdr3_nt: TGTGCCAGCAGCCCCGGAGGCGGGAGGGCCTCGTACACCGGGGAGCTGTTTTTT; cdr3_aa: CASSPGGGRASYTGELFF
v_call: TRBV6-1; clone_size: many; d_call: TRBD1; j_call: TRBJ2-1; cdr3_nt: TGTGCCAGCATGTACAGGGGTAAGGTGACTGAGCAGTTCTTC; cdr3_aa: CASMYRGKVTEQFF
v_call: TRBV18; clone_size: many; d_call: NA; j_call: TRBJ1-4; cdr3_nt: TGTGCCAGCCTCCGGTCTGGGAATGAAAAACTGTTTTTT; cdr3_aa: CASLRSGNEKLFF
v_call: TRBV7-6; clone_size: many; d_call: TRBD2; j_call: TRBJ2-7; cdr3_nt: TGTGCCAGCAGCTTTTCGGTAATGGGGCGGGAGGTGCCTTCCTACGAGCAGTACTTC; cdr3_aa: CASSFSVMGREVPSYEQYF
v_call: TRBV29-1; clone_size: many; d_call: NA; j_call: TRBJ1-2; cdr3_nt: TGCAGCGTTGAAGATCGGCGCAGTACTTATGGCTACACCTTC; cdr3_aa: CSVEDRRSTYGYTF
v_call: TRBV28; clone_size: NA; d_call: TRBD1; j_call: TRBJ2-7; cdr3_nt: TGTGCCAGCAGTTCCACAGGGGACGAGCAGTACTTC; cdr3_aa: CASSSTGDEQYF
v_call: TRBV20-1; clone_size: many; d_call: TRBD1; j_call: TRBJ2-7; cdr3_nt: TGCAGTGCTAGAGATCTAGCAGGGGGACGCAGCGAGCAGTACTTC; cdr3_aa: CSARDLAGGRSEQYF
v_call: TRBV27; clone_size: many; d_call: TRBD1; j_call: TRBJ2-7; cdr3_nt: TGTGCCAGCCGTCAGACGGGACAGAGCTACGAGCAGTACTTC; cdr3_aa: CASRQTGQSYEQYF
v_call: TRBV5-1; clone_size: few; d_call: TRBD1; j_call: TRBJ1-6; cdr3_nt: TGCGCCAGCAGCCCACAGGGGGCTTATAATTCACCCCTCCACTTT; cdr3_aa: CASSPQGAYNSPLHF